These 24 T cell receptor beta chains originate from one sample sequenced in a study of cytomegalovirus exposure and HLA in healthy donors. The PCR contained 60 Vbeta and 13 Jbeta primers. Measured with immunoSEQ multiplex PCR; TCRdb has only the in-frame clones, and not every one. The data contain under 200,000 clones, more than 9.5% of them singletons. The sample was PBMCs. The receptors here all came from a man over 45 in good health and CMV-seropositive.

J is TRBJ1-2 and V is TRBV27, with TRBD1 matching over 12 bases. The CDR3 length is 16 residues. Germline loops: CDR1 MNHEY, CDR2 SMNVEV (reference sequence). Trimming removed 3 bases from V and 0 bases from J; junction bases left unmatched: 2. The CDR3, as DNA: TGTGCCAGCAGTTTTGGGACAGGGGGCGCTAACTATGGCTACACCTTC. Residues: CASSFGTGGANYGYTF.

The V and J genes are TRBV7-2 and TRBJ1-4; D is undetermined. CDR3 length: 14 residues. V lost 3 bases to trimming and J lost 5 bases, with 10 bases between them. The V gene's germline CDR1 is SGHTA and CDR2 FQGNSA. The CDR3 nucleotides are TGTGCCAGCAGCTTGCCAGGCTCCAATGAAAAACTGTTTTTT. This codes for CASSLPGSNEKLFF.

The CDR3 protein is CASSPGQAGLLYGYTF. DNA for the CDR3: TGTGCCAGCTCACCCGGCCAGGCGGGCCTCCTCTATGGCTACACCTTC. V usage is TRBV18 and J usage is TRBJ1-2; no reliable D call. The CDR3 consists of 16 residues. Trimming took off 3 bases at V and 4 bases at J, with 18 bases between the two ends. CDR1 and CDR2 (germline): KGHSH, LQKENI.

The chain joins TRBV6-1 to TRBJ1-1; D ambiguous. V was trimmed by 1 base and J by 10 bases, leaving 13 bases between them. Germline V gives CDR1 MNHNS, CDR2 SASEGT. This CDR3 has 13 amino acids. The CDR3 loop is CASSEGGVLGAFF. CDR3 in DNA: TGTGCCAGCAGTGAAGGCGGGGTCCTGGGAGCTTTCTTT.

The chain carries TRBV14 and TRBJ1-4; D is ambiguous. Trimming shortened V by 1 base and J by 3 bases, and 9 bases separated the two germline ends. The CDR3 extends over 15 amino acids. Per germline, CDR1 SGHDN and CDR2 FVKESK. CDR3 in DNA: TGTGCCAGCAGCCAAGGCGCGGTTTCTAATGAAAAACTGTTTTTT. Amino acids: CASSQGAVSNEKLFF.

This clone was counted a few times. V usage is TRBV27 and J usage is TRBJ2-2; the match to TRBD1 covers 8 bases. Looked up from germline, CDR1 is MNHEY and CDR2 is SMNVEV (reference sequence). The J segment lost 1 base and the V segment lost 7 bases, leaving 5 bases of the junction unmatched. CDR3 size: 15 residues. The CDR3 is CASNDRGLNTGELFF. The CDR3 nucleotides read TGTGCCAGCAACGACAGGGGCCTGAACACCGGGGAGCTGTTTTTT.

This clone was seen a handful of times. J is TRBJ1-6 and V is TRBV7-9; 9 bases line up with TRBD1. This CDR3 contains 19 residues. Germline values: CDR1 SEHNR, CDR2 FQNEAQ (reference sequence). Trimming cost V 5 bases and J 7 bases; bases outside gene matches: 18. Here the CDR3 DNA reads TGTGCCAGCAGCCCTACAGGGGGCCTTAATAACCCGCGAAATTCACCCCTCCACTTT. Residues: CASSPTGGLNNPRNSPLHF.

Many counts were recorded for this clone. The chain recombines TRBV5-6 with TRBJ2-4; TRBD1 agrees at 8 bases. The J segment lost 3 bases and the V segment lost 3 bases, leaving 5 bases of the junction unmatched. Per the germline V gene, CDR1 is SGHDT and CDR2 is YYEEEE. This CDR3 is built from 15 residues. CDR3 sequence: CASSYQTGDKNIQYF. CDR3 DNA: TGTGCCAGCAGCTATCAGACAGGGGACAAAAACATTCAGTACTTC.

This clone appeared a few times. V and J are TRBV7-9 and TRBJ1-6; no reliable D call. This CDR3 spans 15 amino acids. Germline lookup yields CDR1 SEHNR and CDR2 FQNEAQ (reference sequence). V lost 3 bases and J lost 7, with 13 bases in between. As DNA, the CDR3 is TGTGCCAGCAGCTTCGGGGTTTCCCCGAATTCACCCCTCCACTTT. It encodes CASSFGVSPNSPLHF.

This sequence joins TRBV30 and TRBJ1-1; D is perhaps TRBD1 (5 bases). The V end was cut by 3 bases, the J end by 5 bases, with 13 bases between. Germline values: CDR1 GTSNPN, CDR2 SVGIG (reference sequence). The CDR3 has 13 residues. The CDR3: CAWRYRLGTEAFF. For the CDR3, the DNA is TGTGCCTGGAGATACAGGCTTGGGACTGAAGCTTTCTTT.

CDR3: CASSRVGGNQPQHF. CDR3 bases: TGTGCCAGCTCGCGGGTGGGCGGCAATCAGCCCCAGCATTTT. The gene calls are TRBV18 and TRBJ1-5; D ambiguous. V lost 6 bases, J lost 2 bases, and 11 bases lay in between. The CDR3 totals 14 residues. Germline loops: CDR1 KGHSH, CDR2 LQKENI.

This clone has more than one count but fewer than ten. The CDR3 is CATSRDPASTYEQYF. The CDR3 nucleotides are TGTGCCACCAGCAGAGATCCGGCTAGCACCTACGAGCAGTACTTC. The chain recombines TRBV15 with TRBJ2-7; D is perhaps TRBD2 (5 bases). CDR3 length: 15 amino acids. Germline V CDR1 and CDR2: LNHNV, YYDKDF (reference sequence). The V gene lost 0 bases and the J gene lost 2 bases, with 11 bases spanning the gap.

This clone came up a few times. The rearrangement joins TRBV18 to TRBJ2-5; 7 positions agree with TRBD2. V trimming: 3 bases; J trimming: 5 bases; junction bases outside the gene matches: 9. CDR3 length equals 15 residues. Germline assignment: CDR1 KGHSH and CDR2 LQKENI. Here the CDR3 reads CASSPQAGKMETQYF. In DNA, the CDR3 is TGTGCCAGCTCACCCCAAGCGGGGAAGATGGAGACCCAGTACTTC.

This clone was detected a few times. CDR3 region: CASTPGGVRQPQHF. The DNA for the CDR3 is TGTGCCAGCACCCCTGGAGGGGTAAGGCAGCCCCAGCATTTT. The rearrangement uses TRBV7-3 and TRBJ1-5, with D perhaps TRBD1 (5 bases). V lost 7 bases, J lost 7 bases, and 17 bases lay in between. The CDR3 loop spans 14 amino acids. Germline V lookup: CDR1 SGHTA, CDR2 FQGTGA.

In DNA, the CDR3 is TGTGCCAGTAGTATTGCGAGGAGTTATAATGAAAAACTGTTTTTT. It encodes CASSIARSYNEKLFF. The chain has TRBV19 and TRBJ1-4; the D is unclear. The CDR3 contains 15 residues. Trimming took 3 bases from V and 4 from J, leaving 12 bases between them. Germline CDR1 reads LNHDA; CDR2 reads SQIVND (reference sequence). Using reference TRBV19 and TRBJ1-4 for the parts outside the CDR3, the full variable domain is DGGITQSPKYLFRKEGQNVTLSCEQNLNHDAMYWYRQDPGQGLRLIYYSQIVNDFQKGDIAEGYSVSREKKESFPLTVTSAQKNPTAFYLCASSIARSYNEKLFFGSGTQLSVL.

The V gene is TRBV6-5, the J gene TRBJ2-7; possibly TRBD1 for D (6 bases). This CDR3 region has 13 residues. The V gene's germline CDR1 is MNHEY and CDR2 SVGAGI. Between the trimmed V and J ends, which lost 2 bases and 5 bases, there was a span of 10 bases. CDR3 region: CASSYATGNEQYF. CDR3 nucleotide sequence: TGTGCCAGCAGTTACGCTACAGGGAACGAGCAGTACTTC.

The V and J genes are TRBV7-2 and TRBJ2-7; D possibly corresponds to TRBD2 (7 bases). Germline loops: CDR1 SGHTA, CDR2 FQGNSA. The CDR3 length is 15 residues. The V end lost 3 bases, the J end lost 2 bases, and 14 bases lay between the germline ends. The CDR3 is CASSLGWGGTYEQYF. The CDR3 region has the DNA TGTGCCAGCAGCTTGGGGTGGGGGGGCACCTACGAGCAGTACTTC.

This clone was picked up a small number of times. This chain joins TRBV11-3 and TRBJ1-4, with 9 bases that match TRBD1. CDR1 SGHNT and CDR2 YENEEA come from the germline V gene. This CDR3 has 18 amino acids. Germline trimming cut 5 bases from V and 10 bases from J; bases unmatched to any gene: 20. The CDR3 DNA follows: TGTGCCAGCAGCCCAAACAGGGGGCAGGCCTCGGTCCTCGGAAAACTGTTTTTT. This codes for CASSPNRGQASVLGKLFF.

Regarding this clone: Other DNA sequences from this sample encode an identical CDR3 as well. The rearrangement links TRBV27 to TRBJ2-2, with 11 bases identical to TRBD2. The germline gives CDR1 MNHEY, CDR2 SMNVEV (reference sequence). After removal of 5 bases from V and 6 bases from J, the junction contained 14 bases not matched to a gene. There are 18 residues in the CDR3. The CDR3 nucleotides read TGTGCCAGCAGTACCCGGGGTAGCGGGGGGGTAAAAGCCGGGGAGCTGTTTTTT. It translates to CASSTRGSGGVKAGELFF.

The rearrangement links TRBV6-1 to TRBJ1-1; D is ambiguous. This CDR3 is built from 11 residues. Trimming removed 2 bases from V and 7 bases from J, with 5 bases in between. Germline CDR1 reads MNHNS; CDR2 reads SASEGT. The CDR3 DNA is TGTGCCAGCAGTGAAATCCGTGAAGCTTTCTTT. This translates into CASSEIREAFF.

In DNA, the CDR3 is TGTGCCAGCGGGTGGGGGCCCACCCGAGCATCGGAGACCCAGTACTTC. Translation: CASGWGPTRASETQYF. The chain carries TRBV7-6 and TRBJ2-5, with D maybe TRBD1 (6 bases). Germline V gene lookup returns CDR1 SGHVS and CDR2 FNYEAQ. Deletions cut 8 bases from V and 5 bases from J, with 24 bases between. The CDR3 runs 16 residues.

CDR3 sequence reads: CASSTSEGGYGYTF. The CDR3 DNA follows: TGTGCCAGTTCCACTTCAGAAGGGGGCTATGGCTACACCTTC. The rearrangement joins TRBV18 to TRBJ1-2, with a tentative D call TRBD1 (6 bases). Trimming removed 9 bases at V and 4 bases at J, with 18 bases between. In germline, CDR1 is KGHSH, CDR2 LQKENI. CDR3 size: 14 residues.

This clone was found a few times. In nucleotides, the CDR3 is TGTGCCAGCAGCGCCCCCGGGACAATCAGGGGAAAACTGTTTTTT. This translates into CASSAPGTIRGKLFF. This chain joins TRBV7-9 and TRBJ1-4; the D gene is possibly TRBD1 (6 bases). The length of the CDR3 is 15 residues. Germline assignment: CDR1 SEHNR and CDR2 FQNEAQ (reference sequence). With 5 bases removed from V and 10 bases from J, the gap between germline ends came to 20 bases.

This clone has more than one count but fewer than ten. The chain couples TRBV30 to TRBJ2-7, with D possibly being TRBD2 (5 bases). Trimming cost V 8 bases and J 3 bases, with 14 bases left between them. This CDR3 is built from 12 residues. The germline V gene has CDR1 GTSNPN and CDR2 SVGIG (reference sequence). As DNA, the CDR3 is TGTGCCCTGTCATCGGGGATCTACGAGCAGTACTTC. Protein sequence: CALSSGIYEQYF.